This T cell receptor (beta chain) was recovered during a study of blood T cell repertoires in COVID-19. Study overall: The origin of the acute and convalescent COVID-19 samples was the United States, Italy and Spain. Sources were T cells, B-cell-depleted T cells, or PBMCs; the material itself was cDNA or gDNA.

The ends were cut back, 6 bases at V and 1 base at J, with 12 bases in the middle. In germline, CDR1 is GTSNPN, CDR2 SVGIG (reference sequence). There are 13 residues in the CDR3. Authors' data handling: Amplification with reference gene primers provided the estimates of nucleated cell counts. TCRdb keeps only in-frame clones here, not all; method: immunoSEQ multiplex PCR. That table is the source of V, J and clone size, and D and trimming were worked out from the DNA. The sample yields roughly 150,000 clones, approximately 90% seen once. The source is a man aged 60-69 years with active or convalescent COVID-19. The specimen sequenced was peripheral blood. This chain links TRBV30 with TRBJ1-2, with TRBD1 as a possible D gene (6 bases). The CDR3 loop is CACAGARNYGYTF. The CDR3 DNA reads TGTGCCTGCGCGGGGGCTCGTAACTATGGCTACACCTTC.